This TCR beta chain came from a study of blood T cell repertoires in COVID-19. Germline V CDR1 and CDR2: MNHEY, SVGAGI. Trimming cost V 6 bases and J 13 bases, with 13 bases left between them. The CDR3 has 12 amino acids. This table comes from immunoSEQ multiplex PCR, and its TCRdb copy is limited to in-frame clones, with some not included. The repertoire has some 150,000 clones, roughly 80% of them found once; the top ten carry 9%. This clone was observed once. This TCR came from a woman aged 45-65 years with active or convalescent COVID-19. The V and J genes are TRBV6-5 and TRBJ1-6, with D tentatively TRBD1 (6 bases). Material for sequencing was peripheral blood. CDR3 in DNA: TGTGCCAGCAGCCACAGGGTAACGCCCCTCCACTTT. Translation gives CASSHRVTPLHF.